The clone carrying this T cell receptor beta chain showed up many times. Its antigen is currently unknown. Unique molecular identifiers were incorporated when the TCRbeta library was constructed. One entry per CDR3 protein results from TCRdb running MiXCR on the PCR reads. The table includes about 200,000 distinct CDR3 sequences, about 6.6% detected once. Germline CDR1 is SGHAT and CDR2 is FQNNGV. V gave up 5 bases and J gave up 4 bases; unmatched junction bases: 6. The CDR3 has 14 amino acids. This entry belongs to a study of T-cell reconstitution after alpha-beta-depleted transplantation in children. Study results and limitations: Several hundred expanded graft clones reportedly supplied alpha-beta T cells about two months after transplant. A year post-transplant, T-cell counts and diversity derived mostly from newly produced T cells. Surviving recipient T cells and thymic progenitors underlay high day-60 TCRbeta diversity in some patients.

The TCR comes from a boy between 2 and 15 years old with acute lymphoblastic leukemia, due to receive a stem cell transplant. The chain links TRBV11-2 to TRBJ2-7; 9 positions agree with TRBD1. The source material was PBMCs, sampled before TCRalphabeta/CD19-depleted stem cell transplant. CDR3 in DNA: TGTGCCAGCAGCCCTGTGACAGGGGGGTACGAGCAGTACTTC. It encodes CASSPVTGGYEQYF.